Presented here are 4 T cell receptor beta chains from one specimen sequenced in a study of a mutant IDH1 vaccine in newly diagnosed glioma. Assay: immunoSEQ multiplex PCR; the TCRdb copy retains only in-frame clones and omits some. The sample yields about 56,000 clones, 70% to 90% seen once. Their target antigens are unknown. Time point in this sample: week 35, safety follow-up. Doses consisted of 300 ug of mutant IDH1 20-mer peptide each, paired with topical imiquimod. This material consisted of PBMCs, taken from a glioma patient whose treatment included an IDH1 peptide vaccine. These receptors were collected from a man aged 35 to 55 with glioma.

The chain carries TRBV27 and TRBJ1-5, with D perhaps matching TRBD1 (5 bases). The CDR3 is 16 residues long. Trimming shortened V by 7 bases and J by 4 bases, and 20 bases separated the two germline ends. In germline, CDR1 is MNHEY, CDR2 SMNVEV (reference sequence). CDR3 nucleotide sequence: TGTGCCAGCAAACCCGAACAGGCAGGGAGAAATCAGCCCCAGCATTTT. Translating gives CASKPEQAGRNQPQHF.

This clone was counted a few times. The chain recombines TRBV14 with TRBJ2-7; perhaps TRBD2 as D (6 bases). This CDR3 spans 16 amino acids. Deletions cut 3 bases from V and 0 bases from J, with 15 bases between. The germline V gene encodes CDR1 SGHDN and CDR2 FVKESK. In nucleotides, the CDR3 is TGTGCCAGCAGCCATGCGGGGCAGTTGAGCTCCTACGAGCAGTACTTC. Protein product: CASSHAGQLSSYEQYF. Full variable domain (missing parts from reference TRBV14 and TRBJ2-7): EAGVTQFPSHSVIEKGQTVTLRCDPISGHDNLYWYRRVMGKEIKFLLHFVKESKQDESGMPNNRFLAERTGGTYSTLKVQPAELEDSGVYFCASSHAGQLSSYEQYFGPGTRLTVT.

The chain links TRBV20-1 to TRBJ1-2; D gene unclear. V was clipped by 6 bases and J by 1 base, with 6 bases between them. Germline V gene data show CDR1 as DFQATT and CDR2 as SNEGSKA (reference sequence). This CDR3 has 11 amino acids. The CDR3 is CSALLNYGYTF. In DNA form, the CDR3 reads TGCAGTGCCCTACTTAACTATGGCTACACCTTC.

The chain is built from TRBV12-5 and TRBJ2-7; TRBD1 matches 7 bases. V dropped 3 bases and J dropped 2; count of bases not matched to a gene: 4. The CDR3 extends over 14 amino acids. Germline-derived CDR1 and CDR2 are LGHNT and FRNRAP. CDR3 coding DNA: TGTGCTAGTGGTTTACTCGGGACAGCCTACGAGCAGTACTTC. It specifies CASGLLGTAYEQYF. Full variable domain (outside the CDR3, taken from reference TRBV12-5 and TRBJ2-7): DARVTQTPRHKVTEMGQEVTMRCQPILGHNTVFWYRQTMMQGLELLAYFRNRAPLDDSGMPKDRFSAEMPDATLATLKIQPSEPRDSAVYFCASGLLGTAYEQYFGPGTRLTVT.